Listed below are T cell receptor beta chains from one sample, sequenced in a study of CD8+CD57+ T cells in acquired aplastic anemia. Each CDR3 protein is one row after TCRdb ran MiXCR on the reads. This sample has some 42,000 distinct CDR3 sequences, with around 67% found just once. The source material was sorted CD4+, CD8+, or CD8+CD57+ T cells (not recorded which) from PBMCs. These receptors were taken from a human donor in good health, serving as a control. CDR3s include the opening cysteine and the closing phenylalanine or tryptophan. The D gene is left open where the match is weak. Clone size is shown for a subset of rows, as once, few, many or a class of expanded clone.

d_call: TRBD2
v_call: TRBV7-8
j_call: TRBJ2-7
clone_size: medium-sized
cdr3_aa: CASSLGLGLAGEQYF
cdr3_nt: TGTGCCAGCAGCTTAGGCCTGGGACTAGCAGGCGAGCAGTACTTC

d_call: -
v_call: TRBV10-3
j_call: TRBJ2-3
clone_size: -
cdr3_aa: CAISGVSSSTDTQYF
cdr3_nt: TGTGCCATCAGCGGGGTAAGCTCTAGCACAGATACGCAGTATTTT

d_call: -
v_call: TRBV2
j_call: TRBJ1-2
clone_size: -
cdr3_aa: CASGPHVTYGYTF
cdr3_nt: TGTGCCAGCGGGCCTCACGTGACCTATGGCTACACCTTC

d_call: -
v_call: TRBV12-3/TRBV12-4
j_call: TRBJ2-5
clone_size: few
cdr3_aa: CASSLGGGETQYF
cdr3_nt: TGTGCCAGCAGTTTGGGGGGTGGCGAGACCCAGTACTTC

d_call: -
v_call: TRBV6-1
j_call: TRBJ1-2
clone_size: -
cdr3_aa: CASGTRGGGHTF
cdr3_nt: TGTGCCAGCGGCACACGGGGAGGCGGCCACACCTTC

d_call: -
v_call: TRBV19
j_call: TRBJ1-3
clone_size: -
cdr3_aa: CAAKGAGYTIYF
cdr3_nt: TGTGCCGCGAAGGGTGCTGGCTACACCATATATTTT

d_call: -
v_call: TRBV12-3/TRBV12-4
j_call: TRBJ1-1
clone_size: many
cdr3_aa: CASSLTIIRGEAFF
cdr3_nt: TGTGCCAGCAGTTTAACAATAATCAGGGGTGAAGCTTTCTTT

d_call: -
v_call: TRBV15
j_call: TRBJ2-7
clone_size: -
cdr3_aa: CATSMRPYEQYF
cdr3_nt: TGTGCCACCAGCATGAGACCCTACGAGCAGTACTTC

d_call: -
v_call: TRBV19
j_call: TRBJ2-7
clone_size: -
cdr3_aa: CASSEGGSEQYF
cdr3_nt: TGTGCCAGTAGTGAGGGGGGGTCCGAGCAGTACTTC

d_call: -
v_call: TRBV27
j_call: TRBJ2-5
clone_size: many
cdr3_aa: CASGPGRVETQYF
cdr3_nt: TGTGCCAGCGGACCGGGACGCGTGGAGACCCAGTACTTC

d_call: -
v_call: TRBV7-6
j_call: TRBJ2-1
clone_size: many
cdr3_aa: CASSLGPQGGRYNEQFF
cdr3_nt: TGTGCCAGCAGCTTAGGGCCCCAGGGGGGCCGGTACAATGAGCAGTTCTTC

d_call: -
v_call: TRBV6-2/TRBV6-3
j_call: TRBJ2-2
clone_size: many
cdr3_aa: CASSSTGELFF
cdr3_nt: TGTGCCAGCAGCTCCACCGGGGAGCTGTTTTTT

d_call: -
v_call: TRBV7-9
j_call: TRBJ1-1
clone_size: -
cdr3_aa: CASSLRATEAFF
cdr3_nt: TGTGCCAGCAGCTTAAGAGCTACTGAAGCTTTCTTT

d_call: -
v_call: TRBV4-1
j_call: TRBJ1-2
clone_size: once
cdr3_aa: CASSQGRGSYGYTF
cdr3_nt: TGCGCCAGCAGCCAAGGGCGGGGGAGCTATGGCTACACCTTC

d_call: -
v_call: TRBV2
j_call: TRBJ2-7
clone_size: medium-sized
cdr3_aa: CASIGAYEQYF
cdr3_nt: TGTGCCAGCATAGGGGCCTACGAGCAGTACTTC

d_call: -
v_call: TRBV24-1
j_call: TRBJ1-1
clone_size: -
cdr3_aa: CATSDPGQPGYTEAFF
cdr3_nt: TGTGCCACCAGTGATCCGGGACAACCGGGCTACACTGAAGCTTTCTTT

d_call: TRBD1
v_call: TRBV19
j_call: TRBJ1-2
clone_size: once
cdr3_aa: CASIPGTGANYGYTF
cdr3_nt: TGTGCCAGTATTCCCGGGACAGGAGCTAACTATGGCTACACCTTC

d_call: TRBD2
v_call: TRBV5-1
j_call: TRBJ2-1
clone_size: -
cdr3_aa: CASSQSGGEYNEQFF
cdr3_nt: TGCGCCAGCAGCCAGAGCGGGGGCGAGTACAATGAGCAGTTCTTC

d_call: TRBD1
v_call: TRBV4-1
j_call: TRBJ1-6
clone_size: -
cdr3_aa: CAGSRAQTGYLNSPLHF
cdr3_nt: TGCGCCGGCAGCCGGGCCCAGACAGGGTATCTTAATTCACCCCTCCACTTT

d_call: TRBD1
v_call: TRBV20-1
j_call: TRBJ2-7
clone_size: once
cdr3_aa: CSASKTGRYYEQYF
cdr3_nt: TGCAGTGCTAGTAAGACAGGGCGGTACTACGAGCAGTACTTC

d_call: -
v_call: TRBV25-1
j_call: TRBJ2-1
clone_size: -
cdr3_aa: CASSEYGGVVNNEQFF
cdr3_nt: TGTGCCAGCAGTGAATATGGGGGAGTCGTCAACAATGAGCAGTTCTTC

d_call: -
v_call: TRBV11-1
j_call: TRBJ2-1
clone_size: -
cdr3_aa: CASSTGTWNVEQFF
cdr3_nt: TGTGCCAGCAGCACTGGGACTTGGAATGTGGAGCAGTTCTTC

d_call: -
v_call: TRBV24-1
j_call: TRBJ2-5
clone_size: -
cdr3_aa: CATSDLLGDQETQYF
cdr3_nt: TGTGCCACCAGTGATTTGCTGGGGGATCAAGAGACCCAGTACTTC

d_call: -
v_call: TRBV13
j_call: TRBJ2-3
clone_size: -
cdr3_aa: CASSSRTGRGDTQYF
cdr3_nt: TGTGCCAGCAGCTCAAGGACAGGGAGGGGAGATACGCAGTATTTT

d_call: -
v_call: TRBV12-3/TRBV12-4
j_call: TRBJ2-1
clone_size: once
cdr3_aa: CASSHMGNEQFF
cdr3_nt: TGTGCCAGCAGCCACATGGGAAATGAGCAGTTCTTC

d_call: -
v_call: TRBV9
j_call: TRBJ2-3
clone_size: -
cdr3_aa: CASSVGGGDSHTDTQYF
cdr3_nt: TGTGCCAGCAGCGTAGGAGGGGGGGACAGCCACACAGATACGCAGTATTTT

d_call: -
v_call: TRBV2
j_call: TRBJ1-2
clone_size: -
cdr3_aa: CASSSGTLYGYTF
cdr3_nt: TGTGCCAGCAGTTCCGGGACACTCTATGGCTACACCTTC

d_call: -
v_call: TRBV5-1
j_call: TRBJ1-1
clone_size: -
cdr3_aa: CASSLGGGTEAFF
cdr3_nt: TGCGCCAGCAGTTTGGGCGGAGGGACTGAAGCTTTCTTT

d_call: -
v_call: TRBV19
j_call: TRBJ1-6
clone_size: medium-sized
cdr3_aa: CASSSDTYNSPLHF
cdr3_nt: TGTGCCAGTAGCTCGGACACCTATAATTCACCCCTCCACTTT

d_call: -
v_call: TRBV20-1
j_call: TRBJ2-3
clone_size: -
cdr3_aa: CSATRQPLSTDTQYF
cdr3_nt: TGCAGTGCTACCCGACAGCCACTAAGCACAGATACGCAGTATTTT

d_call: -
v_call: TRBV10-3
j_call: TRBJ2-6
clone_size: few
cdr3_aa: CAISSTGEGSGANVLTF
cdr3_nt: TGTGCCATCAGTTCTACAGGGGAGGGATCTGGGGCCAACGTCCTGACTTTC

d_call: -
v_call: TRBV2
j_call: TRBJ1-5
clone_size: -
cdr3_aa: CASRVRPNGEPQHF
cdr3_nt: TGTGCCAGCAGGGTTCGACCTAACGGGGAGCCCCAGCATTTT

d_call: -
v_call: TRBV29-1
j_call: TRBJ1-1
clone_size: once
cdr3_aa: CSVGQQVNTEAFF
cdr3_nt: TGCAGCGTTGGTCAACAGGTAAACACTGAAGCTTTCTTT

d_call: -
v_call: TRBV10-3
j_call: TRBJ2-7
clone_size: few
cdr3_aa: CAISDGRSYEQYF
cdr3_nt: TGTGCCATCAGTGATGGCAGGAGTTACGAGCAGTACTTC

d_call: -
v_call: TRBV11-2
j_call: TRBJ1-1
clone_size: -
cdr3_aa: CASSPRALNTEAFF
cdr3_nt: TGTGCCAGCAGCCCCAGGGCTTTGAACACTGAAGCTTTCTTT

d_call: -
v_call: TRBV6-2/TRBV6-3
j_call: TRBJ2-7
clone_size: many
cdr3_aa: CASSYSPSDSAYEQYF
cdr3_nt: TGTGCCAGCAGTTACTCTCCCTCGGACAGTGCCTACGAGCAGTACTTC

d_call: -
v_call: TRBV9
j_call: TRBJ1-6
clone_size: few
cdr3_aa: CASSGRWGASPLHF
cdr3_nt: TGTGCCAGCAGCGGAAGGTGGGGGGCTTCACCCCTCCACTTT

d_call: TRBD1
v_call: TRBV9
j_call: TRBJ2-5
clone_size: -
cdr3_aa: CASRRDRAGETQYF
cdr3_nt: TGTGCCAGCAGACGGGACAGGGCTGGAGAGACCCAGTACTTC

d_call: -
v_call: TRBV2
j_call: TRBJ1-4
clone_size: few
cdr3_aa: CASSPITTNEKLFF
cdr3_nt: TGTGCCAGCAGTCCAATTACCACTAATGAAAAACTGTTTTTT

d_call: -
v_call: TRBV27
j_call: TRBJ2-2
clone_size: -
cdr3_aa: CASSLIRDLNTGGLFF
cdr3_nt: TGTGCCAGCAGTCTTATTCGGGACCTCAACACCGGGGGGCTGTTTTTT

d_call: -
v_call: TRBV2
j_call: TRBJ2-7
clone_size: -
cdr3_aa: CASKFLPGSSYEQYF
cdr3_nt: TGTGCCAGCAAGTTTTTACCGGGGAGCTCCTACGAGCAGTACTTC

d_call: -
v_call: TRBV15
j_call: TRBJ2-1
clone_size: -
cdr3_aa: CATSRDPGGLNEQFF
cdr3_nt: TGTGCCACCAGCAGAGATCCAGGGGGGCTCAATGAGCAGTTCTTC

d_call: -
v_call: TRBV3-1
j_call: TRBJ1-2
clone_size: -
cdr3_aa: CASSQGGWGYTF
cdr3_nt: TGTGCCAGCAGCCAAGGAGGGTGGGGCTACACCTTC

d_call: -
v_call: TRBV10-3
j_call: TRBJ1-6
clone_size: few
cdr3_aa: CAISSGAVGTLHF
cdr3_nt: TGTGCCATCAGTTCGGGGGCGGTCGGAACCCTCCACTTT

d_call: TRBD2
v_call: TRBV14
j_call: TRBJ2-1
clone_size: -
cdr3_aa: CASSHKAREGTFNEQFF
cdr3_nt: TGTGCCAGCAGCCATAAAGCCAGGGAGGGAACTTTCAATGAGCAGTTCTTC

d_call: -
v_call: TRBV19
j_call: TRBJ1-5
clone_size: -
cdr3_aa: CASRIGLSNQPQHF
cdr3_nt: TGTGCCAGTAGAATAGGACTAAGCAATCAGCCCCAGCATTTT

d_call: -
v_call: TRBV4-1
j_call: TRBJ2-5
clone_size: many
cdr3_aa: CASSGRDGAQETQYF
cdr3_nt: TGCGCCAGCAGCGGCAGGGACGGAGCCCAAGAGACCCAGTACTTC